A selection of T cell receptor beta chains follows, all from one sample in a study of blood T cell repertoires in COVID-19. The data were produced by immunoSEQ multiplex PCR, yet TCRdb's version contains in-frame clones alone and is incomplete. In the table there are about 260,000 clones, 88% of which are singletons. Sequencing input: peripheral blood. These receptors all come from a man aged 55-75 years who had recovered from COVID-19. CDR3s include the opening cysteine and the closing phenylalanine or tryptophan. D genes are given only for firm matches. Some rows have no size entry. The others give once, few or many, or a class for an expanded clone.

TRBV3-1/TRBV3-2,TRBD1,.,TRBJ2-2,CASSPPGQGAGELFF,TGTGCCAGCAGCCCTCCGGGACAGGGGGCCGGGGAGCTGTTTTTT
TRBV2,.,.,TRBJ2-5,CASRWAQSKETQYF,TGTGCCAGCCGCTGGGCACAGTCGAAAGAGACCCAGTACTTC
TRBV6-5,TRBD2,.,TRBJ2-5,CASSYHTSGARETQYF,TGTGCCAGCAGTTACCATACTAGCGGGGCGAGGGAGACCCAGTACTTC
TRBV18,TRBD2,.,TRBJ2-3,CASHTSGSTDTQYF,TGTGCCAGCCATACTAGCGGGAGCACAGATACGCAGTATTTT
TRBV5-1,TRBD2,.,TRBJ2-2,CASSWTSGNTGELFF,TGCGCCAGCAGCTGGACTAGCGGAAACACCGGGGAGCTGTTTTTT
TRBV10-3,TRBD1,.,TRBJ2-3,CAIRGQGRTDTQYF,TGTGCCATCAGGGGACAGGGGCGCACAGATACGCAGTATTTT
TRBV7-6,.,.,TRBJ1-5,CASSLGGGQGTNQPQHF,TGTGCCAGCAGCTTAGGAGGAGGGCAGGGAACGAATCAGCCCCAGCATTTT
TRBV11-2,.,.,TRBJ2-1,CASSLVLTPVGNEQFF,TGTGCCAGCAGCTTAGTGTTGACTCCCGTTGGGAATGAGCAGTTCTTC
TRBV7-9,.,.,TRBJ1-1,CASSRWQDTEAFF,TGTGCCAGCAGCCGATGGCAGGACACTGAAGCTTTCTTT
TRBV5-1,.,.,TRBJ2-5,CASSLARSTGPYQETQYF,TGCGCCAGCAGCTTGGCCCGCTCGACAGGACCTTACCAAGAGACCCAGTACTTC
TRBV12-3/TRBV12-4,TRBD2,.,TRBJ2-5,CASSPSGQETQYF,TGTGCCAGCAGTCCTAGCGGACAAGAGACCCAGTACTTC
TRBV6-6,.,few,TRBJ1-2,CASSKKTDYGYTF,TGTGCCAGCAGCAAAAAGACAGACTATGGCTACACCTTC
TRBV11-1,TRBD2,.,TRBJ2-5,CASSLEPAGGAETQYF,TGTGCCAGCAGCTTAGAGCCAGCGGGGGGTGCAGAGACCCAGTACTTC
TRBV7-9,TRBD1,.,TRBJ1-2,CASSSTGGRYGYTF,TGTGCCAGCAGCTCGACAGGGGGCCGCTATGGCTACACCTTC
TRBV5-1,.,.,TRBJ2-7,CASSFYGAGEQYF,TGCGCCAGCAGCTTTTATGGGGCTGGGGAGCAGTACTTC
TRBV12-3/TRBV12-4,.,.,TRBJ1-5,CASSQGWNQPQHF,TGTGCCAGCAGCCAGGGGTGGAACCAGCCCCAGCATTTT
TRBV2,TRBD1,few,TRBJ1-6,CASSEETGSRSPLHF,TGTGCCAGCAGTGAAGAGACAGGGAGTCGTTCACCCCTCCACTTT
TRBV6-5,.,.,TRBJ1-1,CASSYLKTVNTEAFF,TGTGCCAGCAGTTACCTCAAAACGGTGAACACTGAAGCTTTCTTT
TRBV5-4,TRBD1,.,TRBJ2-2,CASSPGTGVTGELFF,TGTGCCAGCAGCCCCGGGACAGGGGTAACCGGGGAGCTGTTTTTT
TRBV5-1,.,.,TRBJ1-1,CASSLSGDFTEAFF,TGCGCCAGCAGCTTGTCAGGGGATTTCACTGAAGCTTTCTTT
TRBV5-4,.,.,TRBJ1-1,CASSFSNRNTEAFF,TGTGCCAGCAGCTTTAGTAACAGGAACACTGAAGCTTTCTTT
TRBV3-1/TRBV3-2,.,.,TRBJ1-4,CASSPLLGRDHYATNEKLFF,TGTGCCAGCAGCCCCCTCCTCGGCAGGGATCACTACGCAACTAATGAAAAACTGTTTTTT
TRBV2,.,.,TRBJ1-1,CASSEARRNTEAFF,TGTGCCAGCAGTGAAGCGAGAAGGAACACTGAAGCTTTCTTT
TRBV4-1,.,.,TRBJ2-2,CASRQVAGFPGELFF,TGCGCCAGCAGACAAGTTGCAGGGTTCCCCGGGGAGCTGTTTTTT
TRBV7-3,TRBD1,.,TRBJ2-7,CASSRDRSYEQYF,TGTGCCAGCAGCCGGGACAGAAGCTACGAGCAGTACTTC
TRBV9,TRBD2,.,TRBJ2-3,CASSATSILPDTQYF,TGTGCCAGCAGCGCGACTAGCATACTTCCAGATACGCAGTATTTT
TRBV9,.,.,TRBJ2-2,CASSARQNTGELFF,TGTGCCAGCAGCGCTCGACAGAACACCGGGGAGCTGTTTTTT